The 27 T cell receptor beta chains below all came from one sample that was sequenced in a study of long-term antiretroviral therapy in people with HIV. The assay, immunoSEQ v3.0, was run at survey level. This table comes from immunoSEQ multiplex PCR, and its TCRdb copy is limited to in-frame clones, with some not included. The table has 32,000 or so clones, 85% seen once. Sequenced here: unsorted PBMCs, sampled roughly 3.5 years after starting antiretroviral therapy. The receptors come from a man between 18 and 29 years old with HIV.

The rearrangement links TRBV18 to TRBJ1-5; no firm D call. V shed 3 bases and J shed 4 bases, with 7 bases lying between them. The CDR3 covers 13 residues. Germline lookup yields CDR1 KGHSH and CDR2 LQKENI. CDR3 DNA sequence: TGTGCCAGCTCACCTTCCAGTAATCAGCCCCAGCATTTT. It yields the protein CASSPSSNQPQHF.

V and J are TRBV7-2 and TRBJ2-5; D gene ambiguous. Trimming took off 1 base at V and 3 bases at J, with 12 bases between the two ends. The CDR3 length is 15 residues. Germline V gene sequence: CDR1 SGHTA, CDR2 FQGNSA. CDR3 DNA: TGTGCCAGCAGCTTAGGGTTCGAGACCAAAGAGACCCAGTACTTC. It yields the protein CASSLGFETKETQYF.

The chain employs TRBV18 and TRBJ1-1, with D possibly TRBD1 on 5 matching bases. Germline CDR1 KGHSH, CDR2 LQKENI. This CDR3 has 15 amino acids. V lost 1 base and J lost 1, with 10 bases in between. This chain's CDR3 is CASSPQGRGNTEAFF. CDR3 coding DNA: TGTGCCAGCTCACCACAGGGGCGGGGGAACACTGAAGCTTTCTTT. The full variable domain, its missing parts supplied by reference TRBV18 and TRBJ1-1, is NAGVMQNPRHLVRRRGQEARLRCSPMKGHSHVYWYRQLPEEGLKFMVYLQKENIIDESGMPKERFSAEFPKEGPSILRIQQVVRGDSAAYFCASSPQGRGNTEAFFGQGTRLTVV.

The rearrangement links TRBV5-4 to TRBJ2-6; no firm D call. The CDR3 has 15 amino acids. Trimming removed 4 bases from V and 4 bases from J, with 12 bases in between. CDR1 and CDR2 from the germline V gene are SGHNT and YYREEE (reference sequence). The CDR3 reads CASSPTQRGANVLTF. CDR3 DNA: TGTGCCAGCAGCCCAACTCAGAGGGGGGCCAACGTCCTGACTTTC.

This clone qualifies as medium-sized. The rearrangement joins TRBV15 to TRBJ2-7; TRBD1 aligns across 8 bases. The length of the CDR3 is 15 residues. Germline V gives CDR1 LNHNV, CDR2 YYDKDF (reference sequence). V was clipped by 5 bases and J by 3 bases; unmatched bases: 9. Written as DNA, the CDR3 is TGTGCCACCAGCGACGACCGGACAGGGTACTACGAGCAGTACTTC. It is translated as CATSDDRTGYYEQYF. The complete variable domain, with remaining parts taken from reference TRBV15 and TRBJ2-7, reads DAMVIQNPRYQVTQFGKPVTLSCSQTLNHNVMYWYQQKSSQAPKLLFHYYDKDFNNEADTPDNFQSRRPNTSFCFLDIRSPGLGDTAMYLCATSDDRTGYYEQYFGPGTRLTVT.

J is TRBJ2-5 and V is TRBV5-4; D is ambiguous. This CDR3 is built from 11 residues. Germline CDR1 reads SGHNT; CDR2 reads YYREEE (reference sequence). V was trimmed by 3 bases and J by 1 base, leaving 1 base between them. The CDR3 DNA is TGTGCCAGCAGCTCCCAAGAGACCCAGTACTTC. The encoded protein is CASSSQETQYF.

Only a few counts were recorded for this clone. The rearrangement uses TRBV10-3 and TRBJ1-2; D possibly corresponds to TRBD1 (5 bases). V lost 3 bases and J lost 8, with 16 bases in between. This CDR3 spans 14 amino acids. Germline CDR1 is ENHRY and CDR2 is SYGVKD. The CDR3 DNA reads as TGTGCCATCAGTGATTACCAGGGCCTGGACGGCTACACCTTC. It yields the protein CAISDYQGLDGYTF.

The chain employs TRBV4-2 and TRBJ1-1; D gene unclear. V was shortened by 4 bases and J by 7 bases, with 16 bases between the two germline ends. CDR1 LGHNA and CDR2 YNFKEQ come from the germline V gene. CDR3 length equals 14 residues. The CDR3 region has the DNA TGTGCCAGCAGCCCACCTAATTTTGACGGTGAAGCTTTCTTT. Encoded protein: CASSPPNFDGEAFF.

This clone was seen only once. V gene TRBV5-1 combines with J gene TRBJ1-1; no clear D. Trimming shortened V by 2 bases and J by 3 bases, and 14 bases separated the two germline ends. Germline-derived CDR1 and CDR2 are SGHRS and YFSETQ. The CDR3 consists of 15 residues. In DNA form, the CDR3 reads TGCGCCAGCAGCTTAACCGAGGGAGGGTACACTGAAGCTTTCTTT. It codes for CASSLTEGGYTEAFF.

V is TRBV5-6 and J is TRBJ2-2; 7 nucleotides line up with TRBD1. Germline CDR1 is SGHDT and CDR2 is YYEEEE. Unmatched junction bases numbered 7, after V lost 4 bases and J lost 4 bases. The CDR3 covers 15 residues. CDR3 DNA sequence: TGTGCCAGCAGCCCAAGACAGGGTGTCACCGGGGAGCTGTTTTTT. Translation gives CASSPRQGVTGELFF.

The chain is built from TRBV6-1 and TRBJ2-7, with D perhaps matching TRBD1 (5 bases). Germline V gene data show CDR1 as MNHNS and CDR2 as SASEGT. Deletions cut 2 bases from V and 3 bases from J, with 17 bases between. CDR3 length: 16 residues. The CDR3, as DNA: TGTGCCAGCAGTGAATATCTTCAGGGTCCCCACTACGAGCAGTACTTC. Protein: CASSEYLQGPHYEQYF.

The rearrangement joins TRBV7-9 to TRBJ1-1; D is possibly TRBD1 (6 bases). Deletions cut 4 bases from V and 1 base from J, with 16 bases between. Germline V gene sequence: CDR1 SEHNR, CDR2 FQNEAQ (reference sequence). The CDR3 is made up of 16 amino acids. CDR3 protein: CASSWPRDKGNTEAFF. The CDR3 region has the DNA TGTGCCAGCAGCTGGCCCCGGGACAAGGGGAACACTGAAGCTTTCTTT.

This clone was seen once. The junction shows a germline mismatch at one end, possibly a read error. V is TRBV15 and J is TRBJ1-2; no firm D call. Per germline, CDR1 LNHNV and CDR2 YYDKDF (reference sequence). This CDR3 region has 12 residues. The CDR3 protein is CATSRDHVATSF. Here the CDR3 DNA reads TGTGCCACCAGCAGAGATCACGTGGCAACCTCCTTC.

The DNA for the CDR3 is TGTGCCAGCAGTTTATCAGGGACCACTGAAGCTTTCTTT. Translated, it gives CASSLSGTTEAFF. The chain is built from TRBV27 and TRBJ1-1, with D tentatively TRBD1 (5 bases). Trimming left V 0 bases short and J 4 bases short, with 6 bases between. The CDR3 is 13 residues long. CDR1 MNHEY and CDR2 SMNVEV come from the germline V gene (reference sequence).

This clone is a singleton in its sample. This rearrangement joins TRBV19 to TRBJ1-3; possible D gene TRBD1, 5 bases. The germline V gene has CDR1 LNHDA and CDR2 SQIVND (reference sequence). The CDR3 contains 15 residues. V shed 2 bases and J shed 4 bases, with 12 bases lying between them. The CDR3, as DNA: TGTGCCAGTAGTATATCGGCAGGGATCGGAAACACCATATATTTT. This encodes CASSISAGIGNTIYF.

The rearrangement joins TRBV11-1 to TRBJ2-7; D is perhaps TRBD1 (6 bases). V was cut by 5 bases and J by 12 bases, with 14 bases left in between. The CDR3 loop spans 11 amino acids. Germline V gives CDR1 SGHAT, CDR2 FQDESV (reference sequence). DNA for the CDR3: TGTGCCAGCAGCCCCGGGACACCACCGTACTTC. This translates into CASSPGTPPYF.

The rearrangement joins TRBV28 to TRBJ2-3; D unclear. Trimming cost V 6 bases and J 0 bases, with 16 bases left between them. Germline CDR1 and CDR2: MDHEN and SYDVKM. This CDR3 has 16 residues. CDR3: CASSSPPLSSTDTQYF. The CDR3 DNA reads TGTGCCAGCAGCTCCCCCCCGTTATCTAGCACAGATACGCAGTATTTT.

The chain recombines TRBV27 with TRBJ2-7, with 8 bases that match TRBD2. The germline V gene encodes CDR1 MNHEY and CDR2 SMNVEV (reference sequence). CDR3 length: 15 residues. V shed 5 bases and J 4 bases; nucleotides not matched to a gene: 10. The CDR3 here is CASSLHFTGGYEQYF. The CDR3 coding sequence is TGTGCCAGCAGTCTCCATTTTACGGGGGGGTACGAGCAGTACTTC.

The chain joins TRBV27 to TRBJ1-1, with no clear D. Germline V CDR1 and CDR2: MNHEY, SMNVEV (reference sequence). The ends were cut back, 0 bases at V and 1 base at J, with 3 bases in the middle. The CDR3 spans 13 residues. CDR3 protein: CASSLSPNTEAFF. The CDR3 DNA is TGTGCCAGCAGTTTATCGCCGAACACTGAAGCTTTCTTT.

V is TRBV18 and J is TRBJ2-3, with 7 positions matching TRBD2. The J segment lost 0 bases and the V segment lost 2 bases, leaving 2 bases of the junction unmatched. The CDR3 has 15 residues. From germline, CDR1 is KGHSH and CDR2 LQKENI. The CDR3 loop reads CASSPGAGSTDTQYF. CDR3 nucleotides: TGTGCCAGCTCACCAGGAGCGGGAAGCACAGATACGCAGTATTTT.

CDR3 residues: CASSLGGPNTEAFF. The CDR3 DNA is TGTGCCAGCAGTTTGGGGGGGCCGAACACTGAAGCTTTCTTT. The chain couples TRBV27 to TRBJ1-1; weak D call: TRBD1 (6 bases). V lost 3 bases and J lost 1, with 9 bases in between. Germline V gives CDR1 MNHEY, CDR2 SMNVEV (reference sequence). The CDR3 consists of 14 residues.

The chain combines TRBV6-6 with TRBJ2-1; TRBD2 agrees at 7 bases. The CDR3 totals 15 residues. With V trimmed by 5 bases and J by 3 bases, 7 bases remained unmatched. CDR1 and CDR2 (germline): MNHNY, SVGAGI (reference sequence). This CDR3 is CASSGVLANYNEQFF. The CDR3 DNA reads as TGTGCCAGCAGTGGGGTACTAGCGAACTACAATGAGCAGTTCTTC.

This clone was seen only a few times. The chain carries TRBV19 and TRBJ2-1, with D hard to call. CDR1 is LNHDA, CDR2 SQIVND, per germline (reference sequence). The V end lost 1 base, the J end lost 9 bases, and 4 bases lay between the germline ends. The CDR3 has 11 residues. The CDR3 DNA reads TGTGCCAGTAGTATAGCTGCTGAGCAGTTCTTC. This gives the protein CASSIAAEQFF.

The CDR3 region has the DNA TGTGCCAGTAGTCATCCGGGACAGGGGGATCGAGGCACAGATACGCAGTATTTT. Encoded protein: CASSHPGQGDRGTDTQYF. V usage is TRBV19 and J usage is TRBJ2-3; TRBD1 agrees at 11 bases. V lost 5 bases to trimming and J lost 1 base; unmatched junction nucleotides: 11. The CDR3 extends over 18 amino acids. Germline CDR1 reads LNHDA; CDR2 reads SQIVND (reference sequence).

V usage is TRBV25-1 and J usage is TRBJ2-1, with D maybe TRBD2 (5 bases). V was cut by 6 bases and J by 7 bases, with 10 bases left in between. CDR1 MGHDK and CDR2 SYGVNS come from the germline V gene. The CDR3 contains 12 residues. The CDR3 here is CASRPGGNEQFF. The CDR3 DNA follows: TGTGCCAGCAGGCCCGGCGGGAATGAGCAGTTCTTC.

The chain employs TRBV19 and TRBJ2-2; D is uncertain. CDR3 size: 13 residues. The V end lost 3 bases, the J end lost 6 bases, and 8 bases lay between the germline ends. Germline V gene sequence: CDR1 LNHDA, CDR2 SQIVND (reference sequence). The CDR3 DNA sequence: TGTGCCAGTAGTATTATGGTCCCCGGGGAGCTGTTTTTT. It yields the protein CASSIMVPGELFF.

J is TRBJ1-2 and V is TRBV5-1; 7 positions match TRBD1. After removal of 4 bases from V and 7 bases from J, the junction contained 10 bases not matched to a gene. CDR1 is SGHRS and CDR2 is YFSETQ in the germline V gene. This CDR3 contains 14 residues. The CDR3 is CASSTGQEVAGYTF. CDR3 DNA sequence: TGCGCCAGCAGCACCGGACAGGAGGTCGCTGGCTACACCTTC.